These 14 T cell receptor beta chains came from one sample sequenced in a study of cytomegalovirus exposure and HLA in healthy donors. In the PCR, 60 Vbeta and 13 Jbeta primers were used. The protocol was immunoSEQ multiplex PCR, while the TCRdb copy is restricted to in-frame clones and leaves out a portion. The sample yields 90,000 to 100,000 clones, around 76% seen once. Sequencing input: PBMCs. The receptor source for this set is a woman aged 55-69 years in good health and CMV-seropositive.

V gene TRBV18 combines with J gene TRBJ2-7, with 7 nucleotides matching TRBD1. This CDR3 is 14 amino acids long. The germline V gene has CDR1 KGHSH and CDR2 LQKENI. V trimming: 5 bases; J trimming: 6 bases; junction bases outside the gene matches: 10. Written as DNA, the CDR3 is TGTGCCAGCTCAGCCGGGACAGTGGTTCGCGAGCAGTACTTC. It yields the protein CASSAGTVVREQYF.

CDR3 sequence (DNA): TGCGCCAGCAGCCCGTCCGGGGGAAATGAGCAGTTCTTC. Translation: CASSPSGGNEQFF. The chain joins TRBV5-1 to TRBJ2-1; maybe TRBD2 (6 bases). The V gene lost 4 bases and the J gene lost 7 bases, with 12 bases spanning the gap. The CDR3 length is 13 residues. Germline loops: CDR1 SGHRS, CDR2 YFSETQ.

The chain couples TRBV19 to TRBJ2-5, with TRBD1 matching over 10 bases. CDR3 length equals 14 residues. With 6 bases clipped from V and 4 bases from J, the junction kept 5 bases outside the gene matches. Germline CDR1 reads LNHDA; CDR2 reads SQIVND (reference sequence). CDR3 amino acids: CASRPGQGRETQYF. In DNA form, the CDR3 reads TGTGCCAGTAGGCCGGGACAGGGGAGAGAGACCCAGTACTTC.

In its sample, this clone was seen a few times. The chain employs TRBV7-3 and TRBJ2-1; 10 bases align to TRBD2. Germline trimming cut 0 bases from V and 6 bases from J; bases unmatched to any gene: 5. Per the germline V gene, CDR1 is SGHTA and CDR2 is FQGTGA. CDR3 length: 16 residues. The chain's CDR3 is CASSLTGTSAFNEQFF. CDR3 sequence (DNA): TGTGCCAGCAGCTTAACGGGGACTAGCGCGTTCAATGAGCAGTTCTTC.

There are a few counts of this clone. The V and J genes are TRBV9 and TRBJ2-2; 12 bases are a match to TRBD2. V shed 0 bases and J 7 bases; nucleotides not matched to a gene: 4. The CDR3 loop spans 16 amino acids. CDR1 is SGDLS and CDR2 is YYNGEE in the germline V gene. The CDR3 reads CASSVGLAGAIGELFF. The CDR3 DNA reads TGTGCCAGCAGCGTAGGACTAGCGGGAGCGATCGGGGAGCTGTTTTTT. Looking up the rest from reference TRBV9 and TRBJ2-2 gives the full variable domain: DSGVTQTPKHLITATGQRVTLRCSPRSGDLSVYWYQQSLDQGLQFLIQYYNGEERAKGNILERFSAQQFPDLHSELNLSSLELGDSALYFCASSVGLAGAIGELFFGEGSRLTVL.

The chain recombines TRBV5-5 with TRBJ1-5; D perhaps matches TRBD1 (6 bases). V was trimmed by 5 bases and J by 0 bases, leaving 9 bases between them. Per the germline V gene, CDR1 is SGHKS and CDR2 is YYEKEE (reference sequence). This CDR3 contains 14 residues. Written as DNA, the CDR3 is TGTGCCAGCAGACCGGACAGTAGCAATCAGCCCCAGCATTTT. It encodes CASRPDSSNQPQHF. Supplemented by reference TRBV5-5 and TRBJ1-5, the full variable domain reads DAGVTQSPTHLIKTRGQQVTLRCSPISGHKSVSWYQQVLGQGPQFIFQYYEKEERGRGNFPDRFSARQFPNYSSELNVNALLLGDSALYLCASRPDSSNQPQHFGDGTRLSIL.

The V and J genes are TRBV6-5 and TRBJ1-4, with TRBD1 as a possible D gene (5 bases). This CDR3 is 15 amino acids long. Germline-derived CDR1 and CDR2 are MNHEY and SVGAGI. Trimming removed 7 bases at V and 2 bases at J, with 14 bases between. CDR3 amino acids: CASTSGGRTNEKLFF. CDR3 DNA: TGTGCCAGCACCTCGGGGGGGAGGACTAATGAAAAACTGTTTTTT.

The chain combines TRBV9 with TRBJ1-3, with TRBD1 as a possible D gene (5 bases). Deletions cut 6 bases from V and 0 bases from J, with 10 bases between. The CDR3 loop spans 14 amino acids. Germline V CDR1 and CDR2: SGDLS, YYNGEE. The CDR3 sequence is CASNTGNSGNTIYF. The CDR3 region has the DNA TGTGCCAGCAATACAGGTAACTCTGGAAACACCATATATTTT. Looking up the rest from reference TRBV9 and TRBJ1-3 gives the full variable domain: DSGVTQTPKHLITATGQRVTLRCSPRSGDLSVYWYQQSLDQGLQFLIQYYNGEERAKGNILERFSAQQFPDLHSELNLSSLELGDSALYFCASNTGNSGNTIYFGEGSWLTVV.

The chain has TRBV18 and TRBJ2-7; 7 nucleotides agree with TRBD2. There are 15 residues in the CDR3. The V gene's germline CDR1 is KGHSH and CDR2 LQKENI. J was trimmed by 0 bases and V by 6 bases; bases with no gene match: 8. Here the CDR3 DNA reads TGTGCCAGCTCCCTACCCCGGGGGGTCTCCTACGAGCAGTACTTC. It is translated as CASSLPRGVSYEQYF. Combining the CDR3 with reference TRBV18 and TRBJ2-7 gives the whole variable domain NAGVMQNPRHLVRRRGQEARLRCSPMKGHSHVYWYRQLPEEGLKFMVYLQKENIIDESGMPKERFSAEFPKEGPSILRIQQVVRGDSAAYFCASSLPRGVSYEQYFGPGTRLTVT.

This clone occurred many times. The genes are TRBV5-4 and TRBJ1-1, with TRBD1 matching 9 bases. The CDR3 has 16 residues. With 4 bases clipped from V and 0 bases from J, the junction kept 7 bases outside the gene matches. Germline CDR1 SGHNT, CDR2 YYREEE (reference sequence). The CDR3 protein is CASSKGQGAMNTEAFF. The CDR3 bases are TGTGCCAGCAGCAAGGGACAGGGTGCCATGAACACTGAAGCTTTCTTT.

This clone was counted only a few times. The chain uses TRBV6-1 and TRBJ1-4; D is undetermined. The CDR3 loop spans 15 amino acids. The germline CDR1 and CDR2 sequences are MNHNS and SASEGT. Trimming left V 5 bases short and J 5 bases short, with 15 bases between. The CDR3 nucleotides read TGTGCCAGCAGTTGGGAGGCAATTGGGAATGAAAAACTGTTTTTT. Its translation: CASSWEAIGNEKLFF.

The chain couples TRBV28 to TRBJ1-1, with D hard to call. Per germline, CDR1 MDHEN and CDR2 SYDVKM. This CDR3 spans 15 amino acids. V was cut by 5 bases and J by 7 bases, with 20 bases left in between. The CDR3 reads CASSKPPTQPIEAFF. CDR3 sequence (DNA): TGTGCCAGCAGTAAACCTCCGACACAACCCATTGAAGCTTTCTTT.

The J gene is TRBJ1-5, the V gene TRBV30; TRBD1 matches 9 bases. V lost 3 bases and J lost 4; bases outside the gene matches: 4. The CDR3 spans 14 residues. Germline CDR1 and CDR2: GTSNPN and SVGIG (reference sequence). CDR3 amino acids: CAWSGQGHNQPQHF. CDR3 sequence (DNA): TGTGCCTGGAGCGGACAGGGGCATAATCAGCCCCAGCATTTT.

This clone was seen only a few times. This sequence joins TRBV29-1 and TRBJ2-6, with D uncertain. The length of the CDR3 is 12 residues. Trimming cost V 3 bases and J 2 bases, with 2 bases left between them. Germline CDR1 and CDR2: SQVTM and ANQGSEA. The CDR3 coding sequence is TGCAGCGTTGACACTGGGGCCAACGTCCTGACTTTC. This encodes CSVDTGANVLTF. Filled out from reference TRBV29-1 and TRBJ2-6, the complete variable domain reads SAVISQKPSRDICQRGTSLTIQCQVDSQVTMMFWYRQQPGQSLTLIATANQGSEATYESGFVIDKFPISRPNLTFSTLTVSNMSPEDSSIYLCSVDTGANVLTFGAGSRLTVL.